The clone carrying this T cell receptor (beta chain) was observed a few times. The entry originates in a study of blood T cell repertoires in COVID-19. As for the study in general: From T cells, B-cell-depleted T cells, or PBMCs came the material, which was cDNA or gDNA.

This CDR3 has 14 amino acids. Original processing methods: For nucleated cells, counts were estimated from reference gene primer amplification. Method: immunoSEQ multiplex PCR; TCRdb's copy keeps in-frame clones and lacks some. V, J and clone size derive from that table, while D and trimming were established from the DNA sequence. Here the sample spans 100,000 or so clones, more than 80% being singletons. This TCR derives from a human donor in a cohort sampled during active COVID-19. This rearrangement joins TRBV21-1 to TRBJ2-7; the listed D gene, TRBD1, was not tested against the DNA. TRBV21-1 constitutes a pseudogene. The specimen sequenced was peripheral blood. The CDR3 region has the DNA TGTGCCAGCGGCTCAAAGACAGGGACATACGAGCAGTACTTC. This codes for CASGSKTGTYEQYF.